What follows are 24 T cell receptor beta chains derived from one specimen sequenced in a study of T-cell reconstitution after alpha-beta-depleted transplantation in children (dated by TCRdb to the mid-2010s). The treatment or condition label on this specimen signifies: allogeneic hematopoietic cell transplantation with graft depleted of TCRalphabeta T cells and CD19 B cells. Library preparation was by PCR. Sequencing took place on an Illumina HiSeq 2500. Molecular barcoding was employed in the preparation of TCR libraries, with unique molecular identifiers being used to normalize TCRbeta repertoire quantification. TCRdb took the public reads, trimmed them with fastp at Q25, ran MiXCR for clone calling and kept in-frame beta chains. Rows with one shared CDR3 protein collapse into an entry with the most common genes and DNA. This sample comprises about 610,000 distinct CDR3 sequences, approximately 30% of them detected only once. The ten largest clones add up to under 45% of the sample.

The specimen was PBMCs, collected before TCRalphabeta/CD19-depleted stem cell transplant. Every receptor here comes from a boy in the first two years of life with Wiskott-Aldrich syndrome, due to receive a stem cell transplant.

This clonotype was seen more than once but under ten times. The gene calls are TRBV6-5 and TRBJ2-1; D not certain. Germline loops: CDR1 MNHEY, CDR2 SVGAGI. The CDR3 is made up of 12 amino acids. The V end was cut by 5 bases, the J end by 7 bases, with 9 bases between. CDR3 amino acids: CASSPSLNEQFF. In DNA, the CDR3 is TGTGCCAGCAGTCCGAGTCTAAATGAGCAGTTCTTC.

V and J are TRBV3-1 and TRBJ2-7; 16 bases line up with TRBD2. The V gene end was trimmed by 3 bases and the J gene end by 1 base; junction bases not matched to a gene: 3. Germline assignment: CDR1 LGHDT and CDR2 YNNKEL (reference sequence). This CDR3 spans 17 amino acids. The CDR3 spells CASSHSGLAGGSYEQYF. The CDR3 DNA reads as TGTGCCAGCAGCCACTCGGGACTAGCGGGAGGGTCCTACGAGCAGTACTTC.

This clonotype was seen more than once but under ten times. The gene calls are TRBV9 and TRBJ2-7, with D perhaps TRBD2 (6 bases). The length of the CDR3 is 13 residues. The germline CDR1 and CDR2 sequences are SGDLS and YYNGEE. The germline V and J ends were trimmed by 3 bases and 5 bases, with 12 bases remaining between them. The CDR3: CASSAGSANEQYF. The CDR3 DNA reads as TGTGCCAGCAGCGCCGGGAGTGCGAACGAGCAGTACTTC.

The rearrangement links TRBV7-2 to TRBJ2-7; 9 nucleotides match TRBD2. Germline CDR1 and CDR2: SGHTA and FQGNSA. The CDR3 covers 15 residues. V shed 1 base, J shed 5 bases, and the junction held 6 bases outside the gene matches. CDR3 residues: CASSLVWTSADEQYF. In nucleotides, the CDR3 is TGTGCCAGCAGCTTAGTCTGGACTAGCGCTGACGAGCAGTACTTC.

CDR3 region: CASGYTETQYF. The CDR3, as DNA: TGTGCTAGTGGTTACACGGAGACCCAGTACTTC. This chain uses TRBV12-5 with TRBJ2-5; D is undetermined. CDR3 length: 11 amino acids. Trimming removed 4 bases from V and 5 bases from J, with 5 bases in between. Germline lookup yields CDR1 LGHNT and CDR2 FRNRAP.

This clonotype was detected a few times. V gene TRBV20-1 combines with J gene TRBJ1-2; D is unresolved. The CDR3 spans 15 residues. Germline V gene lookup returns CDR1 DFQATT and CDR2 SNEGSKA (reference sequence). V lost 0 bases to trimming and J lost 5 bases, with 16 bases between them. The CDR3 nucleotides are TGCAGTGCTAGAGATGCTGGGTCCAGACTTTATGGCTACACCTTC. It yields the protein CSARDAGSRLYGYTF.

The table lists this clonotype with a few counts. The chain has TRBV5-1 and TRBJ2-7; D ambiguous. The germline CDR1 and CDR2 sequences are SGHRS and YFSETQ. There are 17 residues in the CDR3. Trimming cost V 1 base and J 0 bases, with 17 bases left between them. CDR3: CASSLTAHGTSSYEQYF. CDR3 nucleotides: TGCGCCAGCAGCTTGACGGCACACGGAACCTCCTCCTACGAGCAGTACTTC.

This clonotype was seen more than once but under ten times. This chain links TRBV12-3 or TRBV12-4 with TRBJ1-2; unclear D gene. Trimming cost V 3 bases and J 8 bases, with 13 bases left between them. CDR3 length equals 13 residues. Written as DNA, the CDR3 is TGTGCCAGCAGTTTCGAGAGGGTGACCGGCTACACCTTC. This sequence encodes CASSFERVTGYTF.

This clonotype has only a few counts. The chain is built from TRBV6-1 and TRBJ1-2, with TRBD1 matching 9 bases. Germline V gene sequence: CDR1 MNHNS, CDR2 SASEGT. The V and J ends lost 5 bases and 7 bases, in that order; junction bases with no gene match: 14. CDR3 size: 16 residues. The CDR3 nucleotides are TGTGCCAGCAGTCGCACCGGGACAGGGTACATCGGTGGCTACACCTTC. This sequence encodes CASSRTGTGYIGGYTF.

The V gene is TRBV5-1, the J gene TRBJ2-1; D might be TRBD2 (6 bases). Looked up from germline, CDR1 is SGHRS and CDR2 is YFSETQ. The CDR3 loop spans 19 amino acids. Trimming stripped 0 bases from V and 0 bases from J, with 19 bases between. The CDR3 sequence: CASSLGRGWERFSYNEQFF. The CDR3 nucleotides read TGCGCCAGCAGCTTGGGCCGGGGGTGGGAGCGATTCTCCTACAATGAGCAGTTCTTC.

The chain employs TRBV7-2 and TRBJ1-1; tentative D call: TRBD1 (6 bases). CDR1 SGHTA and CDR2 FQGNSA come from the germline V gene. V was clipped by 4 bases and J by 1 base, with 19 bases between them. This CDR3 has 17 amino acids. Written as DNA, the CDR3 is TGTGCCAGCAGCTCCTCTCCGCCGGGACACCGGAACACTGAAGCTTTCTTT. As protein: CASSSSPPGHRNTEAFF.

V gene TRBV7-9 combines with J gene TRBJ1-1; 11 nucleotides match TRBD1. This CDR3 region has 17 residues. Germline V CDR1 and CDR2: SEHNR, FQNEAQ (reference sequence). V lost 4 bases, J lost 6 bases, and 13 bases stayed unmatched. The CDR3 protein is CASSSGQGANNFAEAFF. The CDR3 nucleotides read TGTGCCAGCAGCTCCGGACAGGGGGCCAACAACTTCGCTGAAGCTTTCTTT. Drawing the rest from reference TRBV7-9 and TRBJ1-1, the complete variable domain is DTGVSQNPRHKITKRGQNVTFRCDPISEHNRLYWYRQTLGQGPEFLTYFQNEAQLEKSRLLSDRFSAERPKGSFSTLEIQRTEQGDSAMYLCASSSGQGANNFAEAFFGQGTRLTVV.

The V call is TRBV12-3 or TRBV12-4, the J call TRBJ1-1, with D tentatively TRBD1 (5 bases). V was cut by 7 bases and J by 2 bases, with 14 bases left in between. CDR3 length equals 14 residues. In DNA, the CDR3 is TGTGCCAGCACGGATCAAGGGGCCAACACTGAAGCTTTCTTT. It yields the protein CASTDQGANTEAFF.

The V gene is TRBV25-1, the J gene TRBJ2-2, with 12 bases that match TRBD2. The CDR3 has 16 amino acids. The germline V gene encodes CDR1 MGHDK and CDR2 SYGVNS. Trimming cost V 4 bases and J 7 bases; bases outside gene matches: 7. The CDR3 loop is CASSGRLAGADGELFF. CDR3 DNA: TGTGCCAGCAGTGGAAGACTAGCGGGAGCAGACGGGGAGCTGTTTTTT.

This clonotype was observed a few times. The genes are TRBV6-5 and TRBJ2-3; D is ambiguous. This CDR3 region has 15 residues. V was pared by 2 bases and J by 5 bases, with 14 bases between. CDR1 is MNHEY and CDR2 is SVGAGI in the germline V gene. The CDR3 DNA is TGTGCCAGCAGTTACGTGGCCCGGCGAGGAGATACGCAGTATTTT. Its protein product is CASSYVARRGDTQYF.

The table lists this clonotype with a count of one. The chain uses TRBV19 and TRBJ2-2, with D possibly being TRBD1 or TRBD2 (5 bases each). The CDR3 is 14 residues long. Looked up from germline, CDR1 is LNHDA and CDR2 is SQIVND (reference sequence). The CDR3 reads CQRQKGRITGELFF. The CDR3, as DNA: TGTCAGAGGCAAAAGGGGAGAATTACCGGGGAGCTGTTTTTT.

The CDR3, as DNA: TGCAGTGCGGCTAGCGGGAGCTCCTATGAGCAGTTCTTC. Translation: CSAASGSSYEQFF. The genes are TRBV20-1 and TRBJ2-1; 10 positions match TRBD2. This CDR3 spans 13 amino acids. The junction had 7 bases not matched to a gene; V was cut back by 6 bases and J by 8 bases. The germline gives CDR1 DFQATT, CDR2 SNEGSKA (reference sequence).

The chain couples TRBV4-1 to TRBJ2-5; maybe TRBD2 (6 bases). The CDR3 contains 15 residues. CDR1 and CDR2 (germline): MGHRA, YSYEKL. Deletions cut 1 base from V and 1 base from J, with 10 bases between. The CDR3 nucleotides are TGCGCCAGCAGCCAAGCTTGGGGGGTCCAAGAGACCCAGTACTTC. Protein sequence: CASSQAWGVQETQYF.

This clonotype was seen a few times. V and J are TRBV7-6 and TRBJ2-6; D remains ambiguous. CDR1 and CDR2 (germline): SGHVS, FNYEAQ. The V gene lost 2 bases and the J gene lost 6 bases, with 11 bases spanning the gap. The CDR3 extends over 15 amino acids. The CDR3 DNA is TGTGCCAGCAGCTTAATTTCCCCCCCGGCCAACGTCCTGACTTTC. Amino acids: CASSLISPPANVLTF.

This clonotype was found a few times. The chain combines TRBV28 with TRBJ2-5; tentative D call: TRBD2 (5 bases). The ends were cut back, 6 bases at V and 2 bases at J, with 7 bases in the middle. Germline values: CDR1 MDHEN, CDR2 SYDVKM. CDR3 size: 12 residues. This CDR3 reads CASREEQETQYF. In DNA, the CDR3 is TGTGCCAGCAGGGAGGAGCAAGAGACCCAGTACTTC.

This chain uses TRBV20-1 with TRBJ2-2; 9 bases agree with TRBD2. The ends lost 3 bases at V and 4 bases at J; junction bases unmatched: 6. The CDR3 has 15 residues. CDR1 and CDR2 (germline): DFQATT, SNEGSKA (reference sequence). The chain's CDR3 is CSASRLAGITGELFF. CDR3 nucleotides: TGCAGTGCTAGTAGGCTAGCGGGAATCACCGGGGAGCTGTTTTTT.

The V and J genes are TRBV20-1 and TRBJ1-2; D call uncertain. Trimming removed 3 bases from V and 3 bases from J, with 11 bases in between. CDR1 is DFQATT and CDR2 is SNEGSKA in the germline V gene (reference sequence). CDR3 size: 13 residues. CDR3 sequence: CSASLPSDYGYTF. The CDR3 region has the DNA TGCAGTGCTAGTTTACCGTCCGACTATGGCTACACCTTC.

This chain joins TRBV12-3 or TRBV12-4 and TRBJ1-1; no definite D call. The CDR3 length is 14 residues. V lost 3 bases to trimming and J lost 3 bases, with 11 bases between them. The CDR3 loop reads CASSFDRGHTEAFF. Here the CDR3 DNA reads TGTGCCAGCAGTTTTGATCGCGGGCACACTGAAGCTTTCTTT.

This clonotype was counted only a few times. J is TRBJ2-1 and V is TRBV20-1, with 7 bases lining up with TRBD2. The CDR3 loop spans 14 amino acids. J lost 5 bases, V lost 1 base, and 5 bases had no gene match. Germline CDR1 DFQATT, CDR2 SNEGSKA (reference sequence). The CDR3 reads CSARVGLADNEQFF. CDR3 DNA sequence: TGCAGTGCTAGAGTGGGTCTAGCGGACAATGAGCAGTTCTTC.